What follows are 14 T cell receptor beta chains derived from one specimen sequenced in a study of T-cell memory formation after mild COVID-19. TCRdb re-called the 5' RACE reads with MiXCR, one entry per CDR3 protein. The sample comprises hundreds of thousands of distinct CDR3 sequences, roughly 20% of which are singletons, and 9% to 15% rests with the top ten. Material: PBMCs or a T cell subset sorted from them (not recorded which). These receptors all stem from an adult woman who had mild COVID-19 (a few samples of this study predate the infection). Cell type and time point are not known.

This clonotype appeared a few times. The rearrangement links TRBV7-6 to TRBJ2-1, with D unresolved. With 1 base removed from V and 6 bases from J, the gap between germline ends came to 7 bases. In germline, CDR1 is SGHVS, CDR2 FNYEAQ. This CDR3 contains 13 residues. CDR3 nucleotides: TGTGCCAGCAGCTTAGGGCGCCTCAATGAGCAGTTCTTC. This gives the protein CASSLGRLNEQFF.

This clonotype came up a few times. The genes are TRBV6-1 and TRBJ2-3, with D unresolved. Germline V gene sequence: CDR1 MNHNS, CDR2 SASEGT. The CDR3 loop spans 14 amino acids. V was trimmed by 5 bases and J by 0 bases, leaving 9 bases between them. The DNA of the CDR3 is TGTGCCAGCAGTAGTGCGACCAGCACAGATACGCAGTATTTT. Its protein product is CASSSATSTDTQYF.

V usage is TRBV24-1 and J usage is TRBJ2-7; 12 bases map to TRBD1. V shed 4 bases and J 4 bases; nucleotides not matched to a gene: 10. The CDR3 contains 17 residues. CDR1 is KGHDR and CDR2 is SFDVKD in the germline V gene. The CDR3 region is CATSEARGTGGLYEQYF. The CDR3 DNA is TGTGCCACCAGTGAGGCGCGAGGGACAGGGGGCCTGTACGAGCAGTACTTC.

The gene calls are TRBV24-1 and TRBJ2-1; 14 bases are shared with TRBD2. J lost 7 bases, V lost 0 bases, and 4 bases had no gene match. Germline V gives CDR1 KGHDR, CDR2 SFDVKD. This CDR3 has 17 residues. Written as DNA, the CDR3 is TGTGCCACCAGTGATTTGGGGACTAGCGGGAGTAAAAATGAGCAGTTCTTC. This sequence encodes CATSDLGTSGSKNEQFF.

DNA of the CDR3: TGCGCCAGCAGCAAAGGACAAGAGTACAATGAGCAGTTCTTC. Amino acids: CASSKGQEYNEQFF. This sequence joins TRBV5-1 and TRBJ2-1, with D possibly TRBD1 on 5 matching bases. Germline values: CDR1 SGHRS, CDR2 YFSETQ. The CDR3 is 14 amino acids. V gave up 4 bases and J gave up 4 bases, with 12 bases separating them.

The J gene is TRBJ2-5, the V gene TRBV19; 7 bases agree with TRBD2. Germline V gives CDR1 LNHDA, CDR2 SQIVND (reference sequence). This CDR3 is 13 amino acids long. The trim removed 5 bases at V and 9 bases at J, leaving 9 bases unmatched. The CDR3 spells CASSYRDYVAQYF. CDR3 coding DNA: TGTGCCAGTAGTTACCGGGACTACGTCGCCCAGTACTTC.

The V gene is TRBV7-8, the J gene TRBJ2-1; TRBD2 agrees at 11 bases. The CDR3 extends over 16 amino acids. The germline V gene has CDR1 SGHVS and CDR2 FQNEAQ. V shed 3 bases, J shed 4 bases, and the junction held 5 bases outside the gene matches. CDR3 DNA sequence: TGTGCCAGCAGCTTTGGTAGCGGGGGGGCGTACAATGAGCAGTTCTTC. This encodes CASSFGSGGAYNEQFF. Full variable domain (rest looked up from reference TRBV7-8 and TRBJ2-1): GAGVSQSPRYKVAKRGQDVALRCDPISGHVSLFWYQQALGQGPEFLTYFQNEAQLDKSGLPSDRFFAERPEGSVSTLKIQRTQQEDSAVYLCASSFGSGGAYNEQFFGPGTRLTVL.

The chain couples TRBV7-2 to TRBJ2-1, with D possibly being TRBD1 (5 bases). V was trimmed by 2 bases and J by 9 bases, leaving 23 bases between them. The CDR3 runs 17 residues. Germline-derived CDR1 and CDR2 are SGHTA and FQGNSA. Written as DNA, the CDR3 is TGTGCCAGCAGCTTAAGGTACAGGACGACCCCGTTGGGTGAGCAGTTCTTC. As protein: CASSLRYRTTPLGEQFF.

The CDR3: CASSYSDRDNQPQHF. The CDR3 coding sequence is TGTGCCAGCAGTTACTCGGACAGGGATAATCAGCCCCAGCATTTT. This chain uses TRBV6-6 with TRBJ1-5; 8 nucleotides match TRBD1. V shed 0 bases, J shed 4 bases, and the junction held 2 bases outside the gene matches. The germline CDR1 and CDR2 sequences are MNHNY and SVGAGI (reference sequence). CDR3 length: 15 amino acids.

This clonotype was found many times. The CDR3 is CATSATTGRTADGYTF. DNA for the CDR3: TGTGCCACCAGCGCCACCACCGGTCGGACAGCGGATGGCTACACCTTC. This chain links TRBV24-1 with TRBJ1-2; maybe TRBD1 (6 bases). The CDR3 sequence is 16 residues long. Per the germline V gene, CDR1 is KGHDR and CDR2 is SFDVKD. V was trimmed by 7 bases and J by 6 bases, leaving 23 bases between them.

The chain couples TRBV4-1 to TRBJ2-2; D may correspond to TRBD1 or TRBD2 (6 bases each). Deletions cut 8 bases from V and 7 bases from J, with 20 bases between. Germline CDR1 MGHRA, CDR2 YSYEKL. The CDR3 totals 15 residues. CDR3 in amino acids: CASRDGGLGNGELFF. CDR3 nucleotides: TGCGCCAGCCGAGATGGGGGGCTGGGAAACGGGGAGCTGTTTTTT.

V is TRBV20-1 and J is TRBJ1-5; 7 bases line up with TRBD1. This CDR3 region has 17 residues. V shed 0 bases and J 0 bases; nucleotides not matched to a gene: 8. Germline V gene data show CDR1 as DFQATT and CDR2 as SNEGSKA (reference sequence). CDR3 sequence (DNA): TGCAGTGCTAGAGACTCAGGGGGGGGACTTAGCAATCAGCCCCAGCATTTT. Protein: CSARDSGGGLSNQPQHF.

The rearrangement links TRBV12-3 or TRBV12-4 to TRBJ1-3; tentative D call: TRBD1 (6 bases). CDR3 length: 17 residues. Between the trimmed V and J ends, which lost 7 bases and 0 bases, there was a span of 19 bases. This CDR3 is CASNFYPPDSSGNTIYF. The CDR3 coding sequence is TGTGCCAGCAACTTCTACCCACCGGACAGCTCTGGAAACACCATATATTTT.

This rearrangement joins TRBV9 to TRBJ1-4; D uncertain. Germline CDR1 reads SGDLS; CDR2 reads YYNGEE. Trimming left V 4 bases short and J 8 bases short, with 15 bases between. The CDR3 totals 14 residues. The CDR3 protein is CASSLPGDKEKLFF. The CDR3 DNA reads TGTGCCAGCAGCTTACCGGGAGACAAGGAAAAACTGTTTTTT.